This entry features one T cell receptor (beta chain) sequence. The data are from a study of shared clonotypes between healthy human individuals. CD4+ cells were split into CD45RA+ naive and CD45RA-negative memory subsets. The method was immunoSEQ multiplex PCR; TCRdb's version includes in-frame clones alone and lacks a portion of them. Of roughly 2,500,000 clones in the sample, 93% were seen once. The V gene's germline CDR1 is SGHRS and CDR2 YFSETQ. Trimming cost V 7 bases and J 4 bases, with 20 bases left between them. This CDR3 has 15 amino acids. V gene TRBV5-1 combines with J gene TRBJ1-1; the D gene is possibly TRBD1 (5 bases). This clonotype originated in a man aged 18 to 30 in good health. Some clones in this sample may be carry-over from other donors' samples. The sequenced material came from naive CD4+ T cells from PBMCs. The subset here: CD45RA+ positively selected. This chain's CDR3 is CASAAFRGGGTEAFF. The DNA for the CDR3 is TGCGCCAGCGCAGCTTTTAGGGGCGGTGGCACTGAAGCTTTCTTT.